This T cell receptor beta chain was sequenced in a study of cytomegalovirus exposure and HLA in healthy donors. The assay was immunoSEQ multiplex PCR, and TCRdb's table has in-frame clones only and misses some. The table has under 350,000 clones, around 86% seen once. The CDR3 has 15 residues. Germline CDR1 and CDR2: SQVTM and ANQGSEA. V dropped 3 bases and J dropped 4; count of bases not matched to a gene: 6. This clone was observed once. The J gene is TRBJ2-2, the V gene TRBV29-1; 9 positions match TRBD2. This TCR was sampled from a woman aged 18-35 years in good health and CMV-seronegative. The material sequenced was PBMCs. The CDR3 DNA reads as TGCAGCGTTGATACCGCGGGAGGGCCCACCGGGGAGCTGTTTTTT. As protein: CSVDTAGGPTGELFF.